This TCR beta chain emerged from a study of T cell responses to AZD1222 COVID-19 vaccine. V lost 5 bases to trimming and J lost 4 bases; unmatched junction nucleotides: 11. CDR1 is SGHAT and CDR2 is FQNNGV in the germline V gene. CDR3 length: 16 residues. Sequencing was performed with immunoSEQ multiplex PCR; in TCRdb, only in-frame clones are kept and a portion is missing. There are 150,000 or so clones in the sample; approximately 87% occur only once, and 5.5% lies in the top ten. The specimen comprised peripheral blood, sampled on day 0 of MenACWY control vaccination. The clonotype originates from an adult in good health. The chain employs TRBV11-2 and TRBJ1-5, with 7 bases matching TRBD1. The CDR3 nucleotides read TGTGCCAGCAGCAGATCAAGGGGGCCGGGGAATCAGCCCCAGCATTTT. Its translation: CASSRSRGPGNQPQHF.